Shown below are 9 T cell receptor beta chains from a single sample sequenced in a study of beta chain features in type 1 diabetes. The study reverse transcribed the entire isolated RNA, so it sequenced expressed TCRB transcripts. This table comes from immunoSEQ multiplex PCR, and its TCRdb copy is limited to in-frame clones, with some not included. The table records fewer than 550,000 clones, 10% to 12% of them present only once. Sample: naive CD4+ T cells from blood. All receptors derive from a woman between 18 and 29 years old in good health.

The CDR3 DNA reads as TGTGCCAGCAGCCCCGTAGCGGGAGGGCCGGGGAAGACCCAGTACTTC. As protein: CASSPVAGGPGKTQYF. This sequence joins TRBV7-2 and TRBJ2-5, with 11 positions matching TRBD2. J was trimmed by 6 bases and V by 5 bases; bases with no gene match: 11. The CDR3 spans 16 residues. Germline V gene data show CDR1 as SGHTA and CDR2 as FQGNSA.

To note about this clone: Different DNA sequences within this sample yield the same CDR3. The V and J genes are TRBV5-1 and TRBJ1-1; 8 nucleotides align to TRBD1. This CDR3 region has 13 residues. Trimming removed 1 base from V and 4 bases from J; junction bases left unmatched: 0. Germline V gene data show CDR1 as SGHRS and CDR2 as YFSETQ. The CDR3 loop reads CASSLQGATEAFF. CDR3 nucleotides: TGCGCCAGCAGCTTGCAGGGGGCCACTGAAGCTTTCTTT.

J is TRBJ1-6 and V is TRBV2; TRBD1 matches 7 bases. After removal of 6 bases from V and 6 bases from J, the junction contained 8 bases not matched to a gene. CDR1 SNHLY and CDR2 FYNNEI come from the germline V gene. The CDR3 consists of 15 residues. DNA of the CDR3: TGTGCCAGCAGATCTAAGGGACAGCCTAATTCACCCCTCCACTTT. This sequence encodes CASRSKGQPNSPLHF.

This clone was counted only a few times. The V gene is TRBV5-1, the J gene TRBJ1-6; TRBD1 agrees at 7 bases. CDR1 SGHRS and CDR2 YFSETQ come from the germline V gene. This CDR3 region has 18 residues. Trimming cost V 4 bases and J 0 bases; bases outside gene matches: 10. DNA for the CDR3: TGCGCCAGCAGCAAGGGGGACGGGGACAGCTCCTATAATTCACCCCTCCACTTT. Amino acid sequence: CASSKGDGDSSYNSPLHF.

The sample holds a few counts of this clone. The rearrangement uses TRBV30 and TRBJ1-1; 8 positions agree with TRBD1. Germline CDR1 GTSNPN, CDR2 SVGIG (reference sequence). J lost 3 bases, V lost 3 bases, and 12 bases had no gene match. The CDR3 sequence is 16 residues long. CDR3 amino acids: CAWRPMPQGAHTEAFF. DNA for the CDR3: TGTGCCTGGAGGCCGATGCCCCAGGGGGCCCACACTGAAGCTTTCTTT.

This clone was counted between two and nine times. J is TRBJ2-5 and V is TRBV7-2; D gene uncertain. Trimming removed 4 bases from V and 5 bases from J, with 17 bases in between. This CDR3 comprises 15 residues. Germline values: CDR1 SGHTA, CDR2 FQGNSA. In nucleotides, the CDR3 is TGTGCCAGCAGCTACCGGTTCTCAGACCGGGAGACCCAGTACTTC. Its translation is CASSYRFSDRETQYF. Full variable domain (rest looked up from reference TRBV7-2 and TRBJ2-5): GAGVSQSPSNKVTEKGKDVELRCDPISGHTALYWYRQSLGQGLEFLIYFQGNSAPDKSGLPSDRFSAERTGGSVSTLTIQRTQQEDSAVYLCASSYRFSDRETQYFGPGTRLLVL.

This clone was observed a handful of times. This rearrangement joins TRBV7-2 to TRBJ1-2; no clear D. CDR3 size: 14 residues. Germline-derived CDR1 and CDR2 are SGHTA and FQGNSA. V lost 5 bases and J lost 2, with 12 bases in between. The CDR3 loop is CASSPRSKNYGYTF. The CDR3, as DNA: TGTGCCAGCAGCCCTAGGTCCAAGAACTATGGCTACACCTTC. Full variable domain (outside the CDR3, taken from reference TRBV7-2 and TRBJ1-2): GAGVSQSPSNKVTEKGKDVELRCDPISGHTALYWYRQSLGQGLEFLIYFQGNSAPDKSGLPSDRFSAERTGGSVSTLTIQRTQQEDSAVYLCASSPRSKNYGYTFGSGTRLTVV.

The chain uses TRBV9 and TRBJ2-3, with 9 nucleotides matching TRBD2. J lost 6 bases, V lost 0 bases, and 2 bases had no gene match. CDR1 and CDR2 from the germline V gene are SGDLS and YYNGEE. The CDR3 sequence is 14 residues long. DNA of the CDR3: TGTGCCAGCAGCGTAGAGAGCGGGGGGGATACGCAGTATTTT. Its translation: CASSVESGGDTQYF.

Comment on this clone: The sample has other DNA sequences that encode this CDR3 too. The chain links TRBV7-3 to TRBJ1-1; D remains ambiguous. The CDR3 totals 13 residues. The ends were cut back, 5 bases at V and 1 base at J, with 8 bases in the middle. CDR1 is SGHTA, CDR2 FQGTGA, per germline. DNA for the CDR3: TGTGCCAGCAGCGCCGGACGGAACACTGAAGCTTTCTTT. This gives the protein CASSAGRNTEAFF. Using reference TRBV7-3 and TRBJ1-1 for the parts outside the CDR3, the full variable domain is GAGVSQTPSNKVTEKGKYVELRCDPISGHTALYWYRQSLGQGPEFLIYFQGTGAADDSGLPNDRFFAVRPEGSVSTLKIQRTERGDSAVYLCASSAGRNTEAFFGQGTRLTVV.